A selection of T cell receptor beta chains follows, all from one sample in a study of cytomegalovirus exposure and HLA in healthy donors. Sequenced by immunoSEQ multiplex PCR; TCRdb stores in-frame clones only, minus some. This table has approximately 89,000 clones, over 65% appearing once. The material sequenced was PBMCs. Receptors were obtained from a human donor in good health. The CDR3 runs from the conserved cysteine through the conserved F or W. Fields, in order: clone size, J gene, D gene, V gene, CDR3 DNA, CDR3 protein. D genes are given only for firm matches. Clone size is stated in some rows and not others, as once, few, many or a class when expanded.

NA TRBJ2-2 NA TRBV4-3 TGCGCCAGCAGCCAAGATCTGGGGGGGCCGGGGGAGCTGTTTTTT CASSQDLGGPGELFF
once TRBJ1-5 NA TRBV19 TGTGCCAGTAGTATACGGGGGATCAATCAGCCCCAGCATTTT CASSIRGINQPQHF
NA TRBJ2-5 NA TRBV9 TGTGCCAGCAGCGTAGGAGAGAGGTCTATTGAGACCCAGTACTTC CASSVGERSIETQYF
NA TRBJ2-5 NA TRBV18 TGTGCCAGCTCACCACTGCGGGGAGAGACCCAGTACTTC CASSPLRGETQYF
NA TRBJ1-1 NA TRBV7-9 TGTGCCAGCAGCGAGGAAGTGGAGTTAGGCACTGAAGCTTTCTTT CASSEEVELGTEAFF
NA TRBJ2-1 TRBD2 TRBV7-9 TGTGCCAGCAGCCTCTCCGGGGGACTAGCGGGGAATGAGCAGTTCTTC CASSLSGGLAGNEQFF
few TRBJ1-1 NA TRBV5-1 TGCGCCAGCAGCTTGGAATCAATCGCCGGGGCTTTCTTT CASSLESIAGAFF
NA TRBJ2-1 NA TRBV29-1 TGCAGCGTTGAACCGAACTTAGCAGGGTTGAAGTTCTTC CSVEPNLAGLKFF
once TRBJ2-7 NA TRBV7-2 TGTGCCAGCAGCTACTCCATACTTTACGAGCAGTACTTC CASSYSILYEQYF
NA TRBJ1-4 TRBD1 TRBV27 TGTGCCAGCACCGGACAGGGGAGCGAAAAACTGTTTTTT CASTGQGSEKLFF